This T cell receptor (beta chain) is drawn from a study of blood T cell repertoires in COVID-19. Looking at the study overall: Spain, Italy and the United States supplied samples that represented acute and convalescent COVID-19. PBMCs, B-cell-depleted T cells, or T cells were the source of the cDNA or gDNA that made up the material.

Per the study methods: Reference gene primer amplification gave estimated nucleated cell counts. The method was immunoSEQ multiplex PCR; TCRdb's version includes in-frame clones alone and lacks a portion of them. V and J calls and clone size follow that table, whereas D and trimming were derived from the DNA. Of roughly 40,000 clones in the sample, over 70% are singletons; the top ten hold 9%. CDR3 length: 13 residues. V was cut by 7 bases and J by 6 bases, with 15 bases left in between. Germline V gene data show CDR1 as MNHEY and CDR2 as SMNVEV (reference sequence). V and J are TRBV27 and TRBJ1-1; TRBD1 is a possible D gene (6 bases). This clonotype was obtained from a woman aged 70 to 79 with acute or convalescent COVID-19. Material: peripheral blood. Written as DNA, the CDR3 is TGTGCCAGCACCAAGGGGGTAGGCGCTGAAGCTTTCTTT. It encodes CASTKGVGAEAFF.